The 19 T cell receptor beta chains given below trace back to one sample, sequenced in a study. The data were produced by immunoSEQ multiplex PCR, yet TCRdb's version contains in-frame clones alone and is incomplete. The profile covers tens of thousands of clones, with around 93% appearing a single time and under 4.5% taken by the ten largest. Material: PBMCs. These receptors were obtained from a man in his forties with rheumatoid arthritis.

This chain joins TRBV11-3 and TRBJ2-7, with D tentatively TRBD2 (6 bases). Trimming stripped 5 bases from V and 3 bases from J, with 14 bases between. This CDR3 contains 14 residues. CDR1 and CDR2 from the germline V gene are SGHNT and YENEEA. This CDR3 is CASSPPGLSYEQYF. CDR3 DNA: TGTGCCAGCAGCCCCCCGGGACTCAGCTACGAGCAGTACTTC. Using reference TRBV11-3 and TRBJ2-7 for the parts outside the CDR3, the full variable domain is EAGVVQSPRYKIIEKKQPVAFWCNPISGHNTLYWYLQNLGQGPELLIRYENEEAVDDSQLPKDRFSAERLKGVDSTLKIQPAELGDSAVYLCASSPPGLSYEQYFGPGTRLTVT.

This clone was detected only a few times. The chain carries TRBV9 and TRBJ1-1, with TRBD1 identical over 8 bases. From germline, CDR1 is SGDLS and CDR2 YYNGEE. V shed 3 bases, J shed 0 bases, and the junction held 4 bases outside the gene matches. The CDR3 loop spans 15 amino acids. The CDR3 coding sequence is TGTGCCAGCAGCGAGTGGACAGGGATGAACACTGAAGCTTTCTTT. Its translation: CASSEWTGMNTEAFF. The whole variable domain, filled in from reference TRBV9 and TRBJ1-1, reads DSGVTQTPKHLITATGQRVTLRCSPRSGDLSVYWYQQSLDQGLQFLIQYYNGEERAKGNILERFSAQQFPDLHSELNLSSLELGDSALYFCASSEWTGMNTEAFFGQGTRLTVV.

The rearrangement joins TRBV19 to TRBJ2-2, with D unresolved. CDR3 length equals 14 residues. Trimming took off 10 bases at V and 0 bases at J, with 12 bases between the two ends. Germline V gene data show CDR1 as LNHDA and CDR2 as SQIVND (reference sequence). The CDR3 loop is CATGGAANTGELFF. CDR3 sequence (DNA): TGTGCCACTGGTGGCGCCGCGAACACCGGGGAGCTGTTTTTT.

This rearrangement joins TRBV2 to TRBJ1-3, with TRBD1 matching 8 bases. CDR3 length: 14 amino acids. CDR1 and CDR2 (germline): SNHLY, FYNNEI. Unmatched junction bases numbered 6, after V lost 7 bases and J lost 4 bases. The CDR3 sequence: CASNRQGTGNTIYF. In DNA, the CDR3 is TGTGCCAGCAACCGACAGGGGACGGGAAACACCATATATTTT.

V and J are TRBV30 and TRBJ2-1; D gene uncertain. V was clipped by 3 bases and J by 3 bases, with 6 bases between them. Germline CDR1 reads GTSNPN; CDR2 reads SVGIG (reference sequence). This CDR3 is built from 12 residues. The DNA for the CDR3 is TGTGCCTGGAGAGGTCGCTACAATGAGCAGTTCTTC. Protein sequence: CAWRGRYNEQFF.

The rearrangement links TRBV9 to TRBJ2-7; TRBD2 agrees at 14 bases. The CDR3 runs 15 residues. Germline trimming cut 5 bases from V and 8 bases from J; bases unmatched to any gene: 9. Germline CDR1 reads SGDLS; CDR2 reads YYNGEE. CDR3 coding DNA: TGTGCCAGCAGGTCTCCGGGACTAGCGGGAGAGCAGCAGTACTTC. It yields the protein CASRSPGLAGEQQYF. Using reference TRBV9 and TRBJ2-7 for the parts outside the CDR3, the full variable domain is DSGVTQTPKHLITATGQRVTLRCSPRSGDLSVYWYQQSLDQGLQFLIQYYNGEERAKGNILERFSAQQFPDLHSELNLSSLELGDSALYFCASRSPGLAGEQQYFGPGTRLTVT.

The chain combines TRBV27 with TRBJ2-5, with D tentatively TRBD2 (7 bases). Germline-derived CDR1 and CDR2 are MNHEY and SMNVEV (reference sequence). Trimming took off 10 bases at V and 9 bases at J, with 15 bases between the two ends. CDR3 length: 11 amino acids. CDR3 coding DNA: TGTGCCACCAGATGGGGGGGGCCCCAGTACTTC. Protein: CATRWGGPQYF.

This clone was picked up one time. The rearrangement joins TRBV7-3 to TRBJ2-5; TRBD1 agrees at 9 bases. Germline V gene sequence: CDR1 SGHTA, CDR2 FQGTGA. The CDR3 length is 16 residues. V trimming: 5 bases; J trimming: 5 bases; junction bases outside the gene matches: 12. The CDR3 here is CASSPTGQGGGETQYF. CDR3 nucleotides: TGTGCCAGCAGCCCTACGGGACAGGGAGGAGGGGAGACCCAGTACTTC.

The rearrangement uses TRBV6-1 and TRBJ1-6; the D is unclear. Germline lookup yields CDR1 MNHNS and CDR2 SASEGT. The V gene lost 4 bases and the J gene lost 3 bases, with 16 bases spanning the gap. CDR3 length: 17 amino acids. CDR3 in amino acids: CASSARHPRNYNSPLHF. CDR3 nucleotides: TGTGCCAGCAGTGCAAGACACCCCCGGAACTATAATTCACCCCTCCACTTT.

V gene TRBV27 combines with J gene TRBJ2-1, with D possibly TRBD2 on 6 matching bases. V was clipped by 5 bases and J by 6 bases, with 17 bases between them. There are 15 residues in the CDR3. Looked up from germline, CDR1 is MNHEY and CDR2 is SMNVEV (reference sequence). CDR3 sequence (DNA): TGTGCCAGCAGTATTCGGGGAGGAGTAGGCAATGAGCAGTTCTTC. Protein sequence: CASSIRGGVGNEQFF.

CDR3 loop: CASTPSGGREQYF. CDR3 in DNA: TGTGCCAGCACTCCTAGCGGGGGTCGCGAGCAGTACTTC. The chain has TRBV6-5 and TRBJ2-7; TRBD2 matches at 10 bases. The germline V gene encodes CDR1 MNHEY and CDR2 SVGAGI. This CDR3 has 13 residues. With 7 bases clipped from V and 6 bases from J, the junction kept 6 bases outside the gene matches.

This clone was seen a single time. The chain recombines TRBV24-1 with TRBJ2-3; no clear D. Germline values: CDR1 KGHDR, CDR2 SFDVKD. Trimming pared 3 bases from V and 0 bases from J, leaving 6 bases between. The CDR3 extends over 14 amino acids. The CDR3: CATSDPASTDTQYF. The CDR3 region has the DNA TGTGCCACCAGTGATCCCGCCAGCACAGATACGCAGTATTTT.

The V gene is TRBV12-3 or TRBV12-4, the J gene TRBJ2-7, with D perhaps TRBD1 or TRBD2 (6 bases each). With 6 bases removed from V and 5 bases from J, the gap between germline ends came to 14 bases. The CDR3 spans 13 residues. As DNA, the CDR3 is TGTGCCAGCAGGTTCTCGGGGGCCCACGAGCAGTACTTC. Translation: CASRFSGAHEQYF.

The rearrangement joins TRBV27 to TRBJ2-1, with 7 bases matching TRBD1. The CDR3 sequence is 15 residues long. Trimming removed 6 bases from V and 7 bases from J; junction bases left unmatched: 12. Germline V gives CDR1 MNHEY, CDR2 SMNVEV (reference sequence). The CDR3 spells CASRRSGTASNEQFF. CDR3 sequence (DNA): TGTGCCAGCAGACGTTCCGGGACAGCCTCTAATGAGCAGTTCTTC.

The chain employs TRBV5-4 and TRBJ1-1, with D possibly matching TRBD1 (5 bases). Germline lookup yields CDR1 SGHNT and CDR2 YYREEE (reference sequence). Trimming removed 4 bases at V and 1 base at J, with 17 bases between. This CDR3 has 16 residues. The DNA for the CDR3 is TGTGCCAGCAGCCGGGGGGATCGAAGATGGAACACTGAAGCTTTCTTT. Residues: CASSRGDRRWNTEAFF.

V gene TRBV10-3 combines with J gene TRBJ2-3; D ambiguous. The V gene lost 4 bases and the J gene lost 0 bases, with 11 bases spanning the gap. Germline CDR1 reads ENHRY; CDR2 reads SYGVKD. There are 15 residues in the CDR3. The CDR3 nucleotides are TGTGCCATCAGTGGTACGTCAACTAGCACAGATACGCAGTATTTT. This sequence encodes CAISGTSTSTDTQYF.

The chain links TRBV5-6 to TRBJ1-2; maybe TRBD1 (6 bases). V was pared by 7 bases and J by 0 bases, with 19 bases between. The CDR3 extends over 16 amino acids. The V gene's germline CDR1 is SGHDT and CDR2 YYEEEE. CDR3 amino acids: CASGITGTKSNYGYTF. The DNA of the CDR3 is TGTGCCAGCGGGATTACAGGGACCAAATCTAACTATGGCTACACCTTC.

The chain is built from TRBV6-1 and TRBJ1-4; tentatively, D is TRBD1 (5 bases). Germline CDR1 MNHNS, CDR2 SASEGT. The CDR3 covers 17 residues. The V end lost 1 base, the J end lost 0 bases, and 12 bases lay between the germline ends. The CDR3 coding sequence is TGTGCCAGCAGTGAAGATCCGGGGCCTGCAACTAATGAAAAACTGTTTTTT. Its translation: CASSEDPGPATNEKLFF.

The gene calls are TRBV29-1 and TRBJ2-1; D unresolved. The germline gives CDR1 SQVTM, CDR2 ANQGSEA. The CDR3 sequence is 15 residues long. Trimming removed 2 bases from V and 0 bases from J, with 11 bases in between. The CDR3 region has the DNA TGCAGCGTTGAAATCGCCCGGAGCTCCTACAATGAGCAGTTCTTC. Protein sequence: CSVEIARSSYNEQFF.